This entry describes one TCR beta chain. Its antigen is still unknown. This sample is drawn from a study of Ad26.COV2.S vaccination and SARS-CoV-2 variants. Background on the study: The trial was COV1001 and the donor's arm was Ad26.COV2.S. Into the muscle, Ad26.COV2.S was dosed once or twice, 56 days apart. Findings of the study overall: Possibly, TCR breadth and depth analyses underestimated total T cell responses.

Deletions cut 2 bases from V and 1 base from J, with 12 bases between. The CDR3 contains 15 residues. The germline V gene has CDR1 GTSNPN and CDR2 SVGIG (reference sequence). The data were produced by immunoSEQ multiplex PCR, yet TCRdb's version contains in-frame clones alone and is incomplete. The sample carries roughly 300,000 clones, 88% recorded once. Treatment in this sample: over 15 received Ad26.COV2.S at low or high dose, single or two shots; about 5 received placebo; per-sample allocation not given. Samples were taken on day 63 after the first vaccine or placebo injection. Immunization relied on an Ad26 vector, which expressed Wuhan-strain SARS-CoV-2 spike.

Sequencing was performed on peripheral blood, taken in a trial of Ad26.COV2.S vaccine versus placebo. The source is a person aged 18-60 years who received the Ad26.COV2.S COVID-19 vaccine or a placebo. This sequence joins TRBV30 and TRBJ1-5; D is unresolved. The CDR3 spells CAWSRPGGSNQPQHF. CDR3 coding DNA: TGTGCCTGGAGTCGGCCAGGCGGAAGCAATCAGCCCCAGCATTTT.